A single sample is the source of the 18 T cell receptor beta chains below, sequenced in a study of blood T cell repertoires in COVID-19. Generated by immunoSEQ multiplex PCR, the TCRdb table keeps only in-frame clones and is missing some. The table shows 150,000 to 200,000 clones, with about 92% occurring only once. The sequenced material came from peripheral blood. The receptor set was obtained from a man aged 25 to 40 with COVID-19, enrolled during active disease.

Comment on this clone: In the same sample, other DNA sequences code for this CDR3. The chain recombines TRBV7-8 with TRBJ2-5; the match to TRBD2 covers 7 bases. J gave up 2 bases and V 1 base, and 4 bases lay outside the gene matches. The CDR3 has 15 residues. Germline assignment: CDR1 SGHVS and CDR2 FQNEAQ. CDR3 protein: CASSLGLAEQETQYF. CDR3 DNA sequence: TGTGCCAGCAGCTTAGGCCTAGCGGAACAAGAGACCCAGTACTTC.

This chain uses TRBV7-2 with TRBJ1-2, with D perhaps matching TRBD1 (5 bases). V gave up 5 bases and J gave up 4 bases, with 14 bases separating them. Per the germline V gene, CDR1 is SGHTA and CDR2 is FQGNSA. The CDR3 is made up of 14 amino acids. Here the CDR3 DNA reads TGTGCCAGCAGCCCATTAGGGGTAGTCTATGGCTACACCTTC. This gives the protein CASSPLGVVYGYTF.

This chain links TRBV7-2 with TRBJ1-2; TRBD1 aligns across 7 bases. This CDR3 has 13 amino acids. Unmatched junction bases numbered 3, after V lost 3 bases and J lost 5 bases. Germline V gives CDR1 SGHTA, CDR2 FQGNSA. The CDR3 region has the DNA TGTGCCAGCAGCTTGGGACAGAGTTATGGCTACACCTTC. It yields the protein CASSLGQSYGYTF.

The chain couples TRBV9 to TRBJ1-4; D is perhaps TRBD1 (6 bases). The CDR3 runs 16 residues. Trimming removed 5 bases at V and 0 bases at J, with 14 bases between. Germline V gives CDR1 SGDLS, CDR2 YYNGEE. The CDR3: CASSQPGDATNEKLFF. CDR3 DNA: TGTGCCAGCAGTCAACCAGGGGATGCAACTAATGAAAAACTGTTTTTT.

The rearrangement links TRBV18 to TRBJ1-6; tentatively, D is TRBD1 (6 bases). The germline CDR1 and CDR2 sequences are KGHSH and LQKENI. The CDR3 totals 17 residues. Trimming pared 2 bases from V and 8 bases from J, leaving 19 bases between. The CDR3 nucleotides are TGTGCCAGCTCACCAGATCCGTGGGACATCTTTTATTCACCCCTCCACTTT. Residues: CASSPDPWDIFYSPLHF.

As regards this clone: Other DNA sequences in the same sample also yield this CDR3. The rearrangement uses TRBV5-1 and TRBJ1-1; D call uncertain. Germline assignment: CDR1 SGHRS and CDR2 YFSETQ. The V gene lost 2 bases and the J gene lost 1 base, with 6 bases spanning the gap. The CDR3 length is 13 residues. CDR3 sequence (DNA): TGCGCCAGCAGCTTTTCCGGGAACACTGAAGCTTTCTTT. This translates into CASSFSGNTEAFF.

V gene TRBV5-8 combines with J gene TRBJ2-7; 9 nucleotides agree with TRBD1. The germline CDR1 and CDR2 sequences are SGHTS and YDEGEE. The CDR3 covers 16 residues. V dropped 4 bases and J dropped 4; count of bases not matched to a gene: 12. The CDR3: CASSALPGQGLYEQYF. The CDR3 DNA follows: TGTGCCAGCAGCGCGCTACCGGGACAGGGTCTTTACGAGCAGTACTTC. The complete variable domain, with remaining parts taken from reference TRBV5-8 and TRBJ2-7, reads EAGVTQSPTHLIKTRGQQATLRCSPISGHTSVYWYQQALGLGLQFLLWYDEGEERNRGNFPPRFSGRQFPNYSSELNVNALELEDSALYLCASSALPGQGLYEQYFGPGTRLTVT.

CDR3 loop: CASSRGQGEAYEQYF. The CDR3, as DNA: TGTGCCAGCAGCCGAGGACAGGGGGAAGCCTACGAGCAGTACTTC. The chain uses TRBV3-1 (or the pseudogene TRBV3-2) and TRBJ2-7, with TRBD1 matching over 10 bases. Trimming removed 4 bases from V and 2 bases from J; junction bases left unmatched: 5. Germline V gene data show CDR1 as LGHDT and CDR2 as YNNKEL (reference sequence). This CDR3 is 15 amino acids long.

The gene calls are TRBV13 and TRBJ2-5; 11 bases line up with TRBD2. The CDR3 is made up of 18 amino acids. V lost 0 bases, J lost 1 base, and 7 bases stayed unmatched. Germline CDR1 and CDR2: PRHDT and FYEKMQ (reference sequence). CDR3 sequence: CASSLGRLAGGAQETQYF. CDR3 sequence (DNA): TGTGCCAGCAGCTTAGGCCGTCTAGCGGGGGGCGCCCAAGAGACCCAGTACTTC.

This clone was recorded only once. Here the CDR3 reads CAISPLWTGNTEAFF. The CDR3 DNA is TGTGCCATCAGCCCCCTTTGGACAGGGAACACTGAAGCTTTCTTT. The chain couples TRBV10-3 to TRBJ1-1; 7 bases align to TRBD1. The CDR3 spans 15 residues. Germline CDR1 reads ENHRY; CDR2 reads SYGVKD. With V trimmed by 6 bases and J by 1 base, 8 bases remained unmatched.

V gene TRBV11-3 combines with J gene TRBJ1-1, with D hard to call. V was trimmed by 2 bases and J by 3 bases, leaving 13 bases between them. The CDR3 covers 15 residues. Germline CDR1 SGHNT, CDR2 YENEEA. CDR3 amino acids: CASSLRAGRDTEAFF. DNA of the CDR3: TGTGCCAGCAGCTTACGGGCCGGGAGGGACACTGAAGCTTTCTTT.

This clone was seen once. V and J are TRBV23-1 and TRBJ1-1, with a tentative D call TRBD1 (5 bases). TRBV23-1 is identified as an open reading frame with a role that is uncertain. V lost 3 bases and J 1 base, leaving 30 bases between the germline ends. The CDR3 totals 21 residues. The CDR3 DNA is TGCGCCAGCAGTCATAAGTTCATCCCATGGAGGGGAGACCCGACGAACACTGAAGCTTTCTTT. Translation: CASSHKFIPWRGDPTNTEAFF.

This rearrangement joins TRBV12-5 to TRBJ2-1; 9 nucleotides match TRBD1. V lost 11 bases, J lost 5 bases, and 4 bases stayed unmatched. The germline CDR1 and CDR2 sequences are LGHNT and FRNRAP. The CDR3 extends over 12 amino acids. The CDR3 spells CAAGTGNNEQFF. In nucleotides, the CDR3 is TGTGCTGCCGGGACAGGGAACAATGAGCAGTTCTTC.

The V call is TRBV23-1, the J call TRBJ1-1; D possibly corresponds to TRBD1 (6 bases). TRBV23-1 falls under the ORF class, with uncertain function. V shed 4 bases and J shed 3 bases, with 12 bases lying between them. This CDR3 is built from 14 residues. CDR3 residues: CASSLTTGHTEAFF. The CDR3 nucleotides are TGCGCCAGCAGTCTTACAACAGGGCACACTGAAGCTTTCTTT.

This chain uses TRBV14 with TRBJ2-3; 9 bases line up with TRBD1. V lost 4 bases to trimming and J lost 6 bases; unmatched junction nucleotides: 8. The CDR3 spans 15 residues. The germline CDR1 and CDR2 sequences are SGHDN and FVKESK. The CDR3 region is CASSPIGTGRDTQYF. CDR3 coding DNA: TGTGCCAGCAGCCCGATCGGGACAGGGCGTGATACGCAGTATTTT. The full variable domain, with the rest looked up from reference TRBV14 and TRBJ2-3, is EAGVTQFPSHSVIEKGQTVTLRCDPISGHDNLYWYRRVMGKEIKFLLHFVKESKQDESGMPNNRFLAERTGGTYSTLKVQPAELEDSGVYFCASSPIGTGRDTQYFGPGTRLTVL.

This chain connects TRBV6-2 or TRBV6-3 to TRBJ2-7; 9 nucleotides match TRBD2. Germline V CDR1 and CDR2: MNHEY, SVGEGT. CDR3 length: 15 residues. V was clipped by 2 bases and J by 4 bases; unmatched bases: 6. The CDR3 bases are TGTGCCAGCAGTTACGACGCGGGAGGGCCGTACGAGCAGTACTTC. It is translated as CASSYDAGGPYEQYF.

The sample holds one count of this clone. This chain joins TRBV7-2 and TRBJ2-1; no clear D. Germline assignment: CDR1 SGHTA and CDR2 FQGNSA. Trimming took 6 bases from V and 0 from J, leaving 6 bases between them. The CDR3 totals 13 residues. This CDR3 is CASSSSSYNEQFF. The CDR3 DNA reads TGTGCCAGCAGTAGCAGCTCCTACAATGAGCAGTTCTTC.

This sequence joins TRBV11-2 and TRBJ1-1; a weak D match, TRBD1 (6 bases). V was cut by 1 base and J by 1 base, with 13 bases left in between. Germline CDR1 SGHAT, CDR2 FQNNGV. The length of the CDR3 is 16 residues. CDR3 in DNA: TGTGCCAGCAGCTTAGGCAGGGGTATAAGGAACACTGAAGCTTTCTTT. Protein: CASSLGRGIRNTEAFF.